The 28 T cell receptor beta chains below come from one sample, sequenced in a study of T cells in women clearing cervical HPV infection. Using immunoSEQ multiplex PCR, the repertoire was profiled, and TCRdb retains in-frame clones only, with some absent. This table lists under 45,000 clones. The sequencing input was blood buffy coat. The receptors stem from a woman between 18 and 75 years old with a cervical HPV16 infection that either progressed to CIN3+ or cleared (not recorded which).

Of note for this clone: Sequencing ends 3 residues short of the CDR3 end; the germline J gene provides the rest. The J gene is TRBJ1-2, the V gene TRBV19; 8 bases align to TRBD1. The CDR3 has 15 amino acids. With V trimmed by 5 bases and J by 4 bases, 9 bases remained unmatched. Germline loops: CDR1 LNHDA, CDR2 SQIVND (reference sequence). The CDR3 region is CASSPAGGIGYGYTF. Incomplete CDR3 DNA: TGTGCCAGTAGTCCTGCAGGGGGCATTGGCTATGGC. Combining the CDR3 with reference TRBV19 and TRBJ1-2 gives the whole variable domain DGGITQSPKYLFRKEGQNVTLSCEQNLNHDAMYWYRQDPGQGLRLIYYSQIVNDFQKGDIAEGYSVSREKKESFPLTVTSAQKNPTAFYLCASSPAGGIGYGYTFGSGTRLTVV.

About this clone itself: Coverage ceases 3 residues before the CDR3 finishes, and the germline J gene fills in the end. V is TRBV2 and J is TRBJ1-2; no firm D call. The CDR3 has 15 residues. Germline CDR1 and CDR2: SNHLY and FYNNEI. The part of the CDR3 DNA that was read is TGTGCCAGCAGTTTTACTAGCGGGATACCAGATACC. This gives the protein CASSFTSGIPDT. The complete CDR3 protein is CASSFTSGIPDTYTF.

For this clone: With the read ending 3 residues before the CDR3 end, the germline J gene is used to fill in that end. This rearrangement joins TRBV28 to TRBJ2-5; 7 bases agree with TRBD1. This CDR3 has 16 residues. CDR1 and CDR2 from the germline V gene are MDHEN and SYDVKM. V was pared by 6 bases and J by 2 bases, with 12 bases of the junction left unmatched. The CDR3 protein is CASSPLHGTEQETQYF. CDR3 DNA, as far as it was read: TGTGCCAGCAGCCCCCTCCACGGGACAGAACAAGAGACC.

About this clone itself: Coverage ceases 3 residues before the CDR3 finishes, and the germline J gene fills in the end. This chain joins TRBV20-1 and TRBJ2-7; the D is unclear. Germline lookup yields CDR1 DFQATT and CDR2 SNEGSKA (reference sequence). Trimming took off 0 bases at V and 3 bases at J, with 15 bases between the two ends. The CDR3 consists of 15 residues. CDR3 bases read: TGCAGTGCTAGAGATCCCGGTCATACGGTCTACGAG. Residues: CSARDPGHTVYE. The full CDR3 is CSARDPGHTVYEQYF.

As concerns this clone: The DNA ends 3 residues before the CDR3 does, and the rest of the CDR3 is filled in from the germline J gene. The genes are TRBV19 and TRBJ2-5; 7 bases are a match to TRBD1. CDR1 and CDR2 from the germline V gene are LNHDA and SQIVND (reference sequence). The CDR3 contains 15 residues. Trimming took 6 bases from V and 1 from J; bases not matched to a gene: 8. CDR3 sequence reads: CASRLTGWGQETQYF. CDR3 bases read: TGTGCCAGTAGGTTGACAGGGTGGGGCCAAGAGACC.

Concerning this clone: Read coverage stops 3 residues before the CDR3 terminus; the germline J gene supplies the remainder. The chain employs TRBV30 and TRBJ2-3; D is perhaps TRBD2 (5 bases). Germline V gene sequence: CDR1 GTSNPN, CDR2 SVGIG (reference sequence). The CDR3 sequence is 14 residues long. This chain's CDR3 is CAWTGSGWQETQYF. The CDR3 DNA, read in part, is TGTGCCTGGACGGGAAGCGGCTGGCAAGAGACG. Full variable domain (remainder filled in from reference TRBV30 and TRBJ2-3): SQTIHQWPATLVQPVGSPLSLECTVEGTSNPNLYWYRQAAGRGLQLLFYSVGIGQISSEVPQNLSASRPQDRQFILSSKKLLLSDSGFYLCAWTGSGWQETQYFGPGTRLTVL.

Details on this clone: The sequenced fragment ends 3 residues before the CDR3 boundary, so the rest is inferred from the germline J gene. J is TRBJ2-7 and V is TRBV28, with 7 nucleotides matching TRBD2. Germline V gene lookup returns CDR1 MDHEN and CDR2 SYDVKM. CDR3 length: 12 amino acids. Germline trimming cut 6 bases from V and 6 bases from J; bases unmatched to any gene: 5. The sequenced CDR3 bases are TGTGCCAGCAGGGGCGGGAGCGGCGAG. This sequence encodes CASRGGSGE. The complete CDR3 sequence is CASRGGSGEQYF.

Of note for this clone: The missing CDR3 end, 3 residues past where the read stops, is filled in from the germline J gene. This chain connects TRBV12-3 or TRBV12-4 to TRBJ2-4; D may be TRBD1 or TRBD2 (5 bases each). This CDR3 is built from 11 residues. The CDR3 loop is CASIRGVDQYF. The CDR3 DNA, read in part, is TGTGCCAGCATTAGGGGAGTAGAT.

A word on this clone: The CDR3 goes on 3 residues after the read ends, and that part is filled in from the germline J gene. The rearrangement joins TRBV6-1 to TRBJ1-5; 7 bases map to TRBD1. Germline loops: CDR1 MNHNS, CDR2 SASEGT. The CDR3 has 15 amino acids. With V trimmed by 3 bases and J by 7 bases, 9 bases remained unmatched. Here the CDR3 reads CASSDRGTWGQPQHF. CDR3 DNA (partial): TGTGCCAGCAGTGACAGGGGGACCTGGGGCCAGCCC.

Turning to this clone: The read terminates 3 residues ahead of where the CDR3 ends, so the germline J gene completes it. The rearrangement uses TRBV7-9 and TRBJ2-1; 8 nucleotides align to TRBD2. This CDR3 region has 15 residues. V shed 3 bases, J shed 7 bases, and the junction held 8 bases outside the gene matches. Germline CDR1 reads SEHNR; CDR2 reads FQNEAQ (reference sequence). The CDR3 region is CASSFSGVGRNEQFF. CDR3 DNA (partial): TGTGCCAGCAGCTTTAGCGGGGTGGGTCGGAATGAG. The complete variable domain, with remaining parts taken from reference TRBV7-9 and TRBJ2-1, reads DTGVSQNPRHKITKRGQNVTFRCDPISEHNRLYWYRQTLGQGPEFLTYFQNEAQLEKSRLLSDRFSAERPKGSFSTLEIQRTEQGDSAMYLCASSFSGVGRNEQFFGPGTRLTVL.

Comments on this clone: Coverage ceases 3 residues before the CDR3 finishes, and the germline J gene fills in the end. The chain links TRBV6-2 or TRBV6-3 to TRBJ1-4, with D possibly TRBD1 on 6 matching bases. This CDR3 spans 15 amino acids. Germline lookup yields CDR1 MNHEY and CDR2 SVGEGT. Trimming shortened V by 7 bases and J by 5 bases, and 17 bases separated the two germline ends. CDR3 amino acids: CASTTGKVGNEKLFF. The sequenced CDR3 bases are TGTGCCAGCACCACAGGGAAGGTTGGGAATGAAAAA.

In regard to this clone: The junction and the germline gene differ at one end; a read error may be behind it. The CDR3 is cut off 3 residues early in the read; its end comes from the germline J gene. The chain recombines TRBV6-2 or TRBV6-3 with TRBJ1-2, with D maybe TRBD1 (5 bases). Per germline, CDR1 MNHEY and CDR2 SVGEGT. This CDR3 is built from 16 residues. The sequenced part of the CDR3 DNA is TGTGTCAGCAGACCCGGGGGACCTTCCGCGGGAAATGGC. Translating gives CVSRPGGPSAGNG. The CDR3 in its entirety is CVSRPGGPSAGNGYTF.

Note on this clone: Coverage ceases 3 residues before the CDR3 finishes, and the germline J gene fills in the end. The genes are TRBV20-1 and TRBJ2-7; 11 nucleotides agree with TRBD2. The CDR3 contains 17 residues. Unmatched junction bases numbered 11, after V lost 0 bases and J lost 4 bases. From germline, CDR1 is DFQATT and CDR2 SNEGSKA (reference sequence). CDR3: CSARDKVAGGPWYEQYF. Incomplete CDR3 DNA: TGCAGTGCTAGAGATAAGGTAGCGGGAGGGCCTTGGTACGAG.

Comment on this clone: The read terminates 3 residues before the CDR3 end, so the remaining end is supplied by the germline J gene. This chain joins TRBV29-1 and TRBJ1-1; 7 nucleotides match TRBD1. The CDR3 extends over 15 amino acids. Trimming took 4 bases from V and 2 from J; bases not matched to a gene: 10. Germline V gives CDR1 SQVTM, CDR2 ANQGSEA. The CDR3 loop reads CSVVGGTGANTEAFF. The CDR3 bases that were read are TGCAGCGTTGTCGGGGGAACAGGGGCAAACACTGAA.

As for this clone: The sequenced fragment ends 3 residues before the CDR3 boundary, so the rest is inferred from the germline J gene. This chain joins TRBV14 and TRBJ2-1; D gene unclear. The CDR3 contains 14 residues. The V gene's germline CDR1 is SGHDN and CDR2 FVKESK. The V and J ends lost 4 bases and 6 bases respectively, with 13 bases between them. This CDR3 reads CASSRLGISNEQFF. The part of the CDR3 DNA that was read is TGTGCCAGCAGCCGGCTAGGAATAAGCAATGAG.

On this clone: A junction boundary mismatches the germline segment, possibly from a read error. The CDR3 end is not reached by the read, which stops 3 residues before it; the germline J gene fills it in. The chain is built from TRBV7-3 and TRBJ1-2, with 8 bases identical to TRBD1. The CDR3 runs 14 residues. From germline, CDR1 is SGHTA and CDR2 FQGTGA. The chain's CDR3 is CASSLMQGAYDYTF. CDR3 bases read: TGTGCCAGCAGCTTAATGCAGGGGGCGTATGAC.

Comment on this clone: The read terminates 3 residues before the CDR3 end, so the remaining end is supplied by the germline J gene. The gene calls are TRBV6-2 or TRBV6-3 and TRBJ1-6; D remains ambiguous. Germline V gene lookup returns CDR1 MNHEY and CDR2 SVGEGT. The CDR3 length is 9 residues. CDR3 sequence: CARTETLHF. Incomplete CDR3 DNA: TGTGCCAGAACAGAAACC.

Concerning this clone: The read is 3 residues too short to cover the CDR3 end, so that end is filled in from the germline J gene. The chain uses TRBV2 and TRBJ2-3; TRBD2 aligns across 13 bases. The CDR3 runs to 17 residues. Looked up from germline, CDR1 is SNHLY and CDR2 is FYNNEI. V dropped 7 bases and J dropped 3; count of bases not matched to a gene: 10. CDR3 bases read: TGTGCCAGCATTGGACTAGCGGGAGAATCGGTAACAGATACG. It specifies CASIGLAGESVTDT. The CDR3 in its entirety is CASIGLAGESVTDTQYF. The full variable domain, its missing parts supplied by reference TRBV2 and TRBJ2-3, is EPEVTQTPSHQVTQMGQEVILRCVPISNHLYFYWYRQILGQKVEFLVSFYNNEISEKSEIFDDQFSVERPDGSNFTLKIRSTKLEDSAMYFCASIGLAGESVTDTQYFGPGTRLTVL.

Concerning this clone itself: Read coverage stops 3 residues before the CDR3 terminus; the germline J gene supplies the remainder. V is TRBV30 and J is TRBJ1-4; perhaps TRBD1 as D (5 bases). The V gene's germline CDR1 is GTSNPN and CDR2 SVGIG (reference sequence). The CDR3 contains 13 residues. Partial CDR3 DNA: TGTGCCTGGGACCCCTCTGGGGCCAACGTA. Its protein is CAWDPSGANV. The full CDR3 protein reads CAWDPSGANVLFF.

Here the CDR3 reads CASSTPDRGNTEAFF. Partial CDR3 DNA: TGTGCCAGTAGTACCCCCGACAGAGGGAACACTGAA. J is TRBJ1-1 and V is TRBV19; a possible D gene is TRBD1 (5 bases). The read finishes 3 residues shy of the CDR3 end, and the germline J gene is used to complete it. V was clipped by 4 bases and J by 1 base, with 13 bases between them. The CDR3 runs to 15 residues. Germline values: CDR1 LNHDA, CDR2 SQIVND (reference sequence).

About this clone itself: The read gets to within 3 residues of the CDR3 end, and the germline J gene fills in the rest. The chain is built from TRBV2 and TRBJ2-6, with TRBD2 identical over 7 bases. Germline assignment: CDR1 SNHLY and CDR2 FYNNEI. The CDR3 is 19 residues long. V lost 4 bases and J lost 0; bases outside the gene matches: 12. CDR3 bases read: TGTGCCAGCAGTGCCCGTGTATGGCGGGAGAGCTCTGGGGCCAACGTC. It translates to CASSARVWRESSGANV. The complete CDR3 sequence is CASSARVWRESSGANVLTF.

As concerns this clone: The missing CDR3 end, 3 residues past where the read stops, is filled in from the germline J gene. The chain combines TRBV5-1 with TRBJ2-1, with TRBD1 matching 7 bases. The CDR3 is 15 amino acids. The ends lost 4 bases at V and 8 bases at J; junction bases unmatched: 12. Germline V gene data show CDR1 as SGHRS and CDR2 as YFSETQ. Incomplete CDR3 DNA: TGCGCCAGCAGCCCCGATCAAGGGGGCCTCTATGAG. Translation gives CASSPDQGGLYE. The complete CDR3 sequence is CASSPDQGGLYEQFF.

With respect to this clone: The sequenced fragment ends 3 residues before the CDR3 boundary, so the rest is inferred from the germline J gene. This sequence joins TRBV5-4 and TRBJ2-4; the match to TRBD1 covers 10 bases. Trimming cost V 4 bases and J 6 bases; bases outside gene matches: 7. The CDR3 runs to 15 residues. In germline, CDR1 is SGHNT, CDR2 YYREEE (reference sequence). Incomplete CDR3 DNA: TGTGCCAGCAGCGACCAAGGGACAGGGGTAAACATT. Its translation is CASSDQGTGVNI. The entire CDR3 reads CASSDQGTGVNIQYF.

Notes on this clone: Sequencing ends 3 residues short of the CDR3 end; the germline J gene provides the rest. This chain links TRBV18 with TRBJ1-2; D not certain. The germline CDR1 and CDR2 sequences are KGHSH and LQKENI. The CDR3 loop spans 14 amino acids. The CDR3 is CASSDNGGTDTYTF. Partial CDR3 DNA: TGTGCCAGCTCTGACAACGGAGGAACGGATACC.

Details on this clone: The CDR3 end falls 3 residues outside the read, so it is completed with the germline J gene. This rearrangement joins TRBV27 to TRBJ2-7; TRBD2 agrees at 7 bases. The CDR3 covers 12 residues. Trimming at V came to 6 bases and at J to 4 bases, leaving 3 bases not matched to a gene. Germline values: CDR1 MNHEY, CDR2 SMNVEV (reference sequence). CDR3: CASSHGGYEQYF. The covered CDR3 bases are TGTGCCAGCAGCCACGGGGGGTACGAG.

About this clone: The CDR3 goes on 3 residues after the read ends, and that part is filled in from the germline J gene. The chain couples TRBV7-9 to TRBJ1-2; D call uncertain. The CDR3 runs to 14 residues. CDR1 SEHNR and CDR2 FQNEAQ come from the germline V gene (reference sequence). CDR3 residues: CASSLGVGSYDYTF. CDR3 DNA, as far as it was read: TGTGCCAGCAGCTTAGGGGTAGGGTCCTACGAC. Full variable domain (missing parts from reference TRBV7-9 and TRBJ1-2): DTGVSQNPRHKITKRGQNVTFRCDPISEHNRLYWYRQTLGQGPEFLTYFQNEAQLEKSRLLSDRFSAERPKGSFSTLEIQRTEQGDSAMYLCASSLGVGSYDYTFGSGTRLTVV.

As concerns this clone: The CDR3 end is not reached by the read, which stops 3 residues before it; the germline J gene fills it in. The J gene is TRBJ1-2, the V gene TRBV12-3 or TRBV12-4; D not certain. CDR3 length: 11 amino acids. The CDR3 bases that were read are TGTGCCAGCAGTACGGGTCTGGGC. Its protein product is CASSTGLG. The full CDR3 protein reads CASSTGLGYTF.

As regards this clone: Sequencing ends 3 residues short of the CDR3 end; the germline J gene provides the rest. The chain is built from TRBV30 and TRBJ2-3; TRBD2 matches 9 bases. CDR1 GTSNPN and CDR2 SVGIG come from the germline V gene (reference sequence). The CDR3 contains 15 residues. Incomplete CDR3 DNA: TGTGCCTGGAGGGTAGCGGGAGTGGTTAAAGAGACG. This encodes CAWRVAGVVKET. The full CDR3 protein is CAWRVAGVVKETQYF.